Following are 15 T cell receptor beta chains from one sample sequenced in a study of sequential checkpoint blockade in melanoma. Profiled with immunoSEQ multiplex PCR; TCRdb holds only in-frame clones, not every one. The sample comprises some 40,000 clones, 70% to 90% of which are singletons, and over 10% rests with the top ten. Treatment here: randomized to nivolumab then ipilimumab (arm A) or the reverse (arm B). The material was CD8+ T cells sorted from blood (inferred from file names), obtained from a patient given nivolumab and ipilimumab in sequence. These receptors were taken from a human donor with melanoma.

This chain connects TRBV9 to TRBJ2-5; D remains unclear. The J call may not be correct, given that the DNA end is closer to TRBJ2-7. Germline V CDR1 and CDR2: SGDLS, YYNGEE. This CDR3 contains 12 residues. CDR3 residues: CASSDSTYEQYF. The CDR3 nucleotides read TGTGCCAGCAGCGACTCTACCTACGAGCAGTACTTC.

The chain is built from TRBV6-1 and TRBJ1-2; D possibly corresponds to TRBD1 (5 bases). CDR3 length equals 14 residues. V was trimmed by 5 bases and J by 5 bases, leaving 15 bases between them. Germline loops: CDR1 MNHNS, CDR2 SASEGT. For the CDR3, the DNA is TGTGCCAGCAGTTCGTTCGGGGGTTATTATGGCTACACCTTC. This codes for CASSSFGGYYGYTF.

CDR3 sequence reads: CASSQGLQLYNEQFF. CDR3 in DNA: TGTGCCAGCAGCCAGGGACTACAACTATACAATGAGCAGTTCTTC. The V and J genes are TRBV7-3 and TRBJ2-1; 7 bases are shared with TRBD2. V was clipped by 5 bases and J by 4 bases; unmatched bases: 8. Germline CDR1 SGHTA, CDR2 FQGTGA. The length of the CDR3 is 15 residues. Drawing the rest from reference TRBV7-3 and TRBJ2-1, the complete variable domain is GAGVSQTPSNKVTEKGKYVELRCDPISGHTALYWYRQSLGQGPEFLIYFQGTGAADDSGLPNDRFFAVRPEGSVSTLKIQRTERGDSAVYLCASSQGLQLYNEQFFGPGTRLTVL.

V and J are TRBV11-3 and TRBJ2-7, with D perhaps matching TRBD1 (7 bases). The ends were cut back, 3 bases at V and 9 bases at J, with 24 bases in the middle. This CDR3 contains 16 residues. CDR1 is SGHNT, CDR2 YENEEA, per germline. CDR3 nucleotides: TGTGCCAGCAGCTTTTCCCGAGACAGGGAGGTCGGCGGGCAGTACGTC. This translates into CASSFSRDREVGGQYV.

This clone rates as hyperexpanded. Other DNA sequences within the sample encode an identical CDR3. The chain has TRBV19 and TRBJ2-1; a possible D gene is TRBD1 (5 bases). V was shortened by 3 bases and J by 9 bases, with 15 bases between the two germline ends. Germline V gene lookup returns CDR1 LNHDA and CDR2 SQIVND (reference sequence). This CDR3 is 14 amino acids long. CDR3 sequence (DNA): TGTGCCAGTAGTATGGTCGCGTCAGGGATTGAGCAGTTCTTC. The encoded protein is CASSMVASGIEQFF.

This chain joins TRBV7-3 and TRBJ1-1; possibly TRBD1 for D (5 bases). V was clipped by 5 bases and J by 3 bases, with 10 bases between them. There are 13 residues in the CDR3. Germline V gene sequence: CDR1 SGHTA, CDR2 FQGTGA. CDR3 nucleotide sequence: TGTGCCAGCAGCCCGGACACTTACACTGAAGCTTTCTTT. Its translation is CASSPDTYTEAFF.

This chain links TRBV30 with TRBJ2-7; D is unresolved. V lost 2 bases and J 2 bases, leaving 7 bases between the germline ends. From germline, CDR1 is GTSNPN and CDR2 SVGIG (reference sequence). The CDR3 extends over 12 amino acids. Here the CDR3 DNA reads TGTGCCTGGAGTCTTGACACCTACGAGCAGTACTTC. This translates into CAWSLDTYEQYF.

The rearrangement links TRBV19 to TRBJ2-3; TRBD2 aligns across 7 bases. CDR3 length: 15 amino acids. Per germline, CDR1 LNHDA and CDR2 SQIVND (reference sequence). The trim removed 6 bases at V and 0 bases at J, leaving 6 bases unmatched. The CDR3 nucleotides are TGTGCCAGTAGATCTAGCGGCACTAGCACAGATACGCAGTATTTT. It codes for CASRSSGTSTDTQYF.

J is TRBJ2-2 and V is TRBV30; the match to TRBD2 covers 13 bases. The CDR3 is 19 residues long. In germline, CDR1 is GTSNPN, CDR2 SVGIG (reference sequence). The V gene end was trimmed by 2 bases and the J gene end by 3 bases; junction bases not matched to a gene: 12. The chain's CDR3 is CAWSIRQGGLAGYTGELFF. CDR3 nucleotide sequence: TGTGCCTGGAGTATCCGACAGGGGGGACTAGCGGGATACACCGGGGAGCTGTTTTTT.

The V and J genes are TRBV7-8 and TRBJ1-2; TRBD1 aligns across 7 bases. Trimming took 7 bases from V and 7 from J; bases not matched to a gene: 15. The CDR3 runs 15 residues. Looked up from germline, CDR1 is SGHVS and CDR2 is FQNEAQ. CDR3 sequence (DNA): TGTGCCAGCAACGGAAATCCAGGGGACAGTAGTGGCTACACCTTC. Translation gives CASNGNPGDSSGYTF.

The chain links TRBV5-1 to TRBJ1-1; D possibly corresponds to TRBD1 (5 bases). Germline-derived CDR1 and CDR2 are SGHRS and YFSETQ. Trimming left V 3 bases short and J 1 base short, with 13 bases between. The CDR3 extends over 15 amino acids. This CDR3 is CASSSLGGENTEAFF. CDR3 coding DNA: TGCGCCAGCAGCTCCTTGGGGGGAGAGAACACTGAAGCTTTCTTT.

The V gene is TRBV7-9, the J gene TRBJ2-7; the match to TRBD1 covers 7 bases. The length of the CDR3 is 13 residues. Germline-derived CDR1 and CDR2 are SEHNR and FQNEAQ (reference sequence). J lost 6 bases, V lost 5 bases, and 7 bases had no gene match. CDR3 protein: CASSDRVGGEQYF. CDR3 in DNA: TGTGCCAGCAGCGACAGGGTAGGGGGCGAGCAGTACTTC.

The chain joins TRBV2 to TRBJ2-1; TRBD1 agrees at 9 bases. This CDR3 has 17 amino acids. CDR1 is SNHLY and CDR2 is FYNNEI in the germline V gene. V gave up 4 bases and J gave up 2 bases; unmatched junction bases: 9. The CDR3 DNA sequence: TGTGCCAGCAGTGGGTTTTGGGGACAGGGCACCTACAATGAGCAGTTCTTC. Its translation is CASSGFWGQGTYNEQFF.

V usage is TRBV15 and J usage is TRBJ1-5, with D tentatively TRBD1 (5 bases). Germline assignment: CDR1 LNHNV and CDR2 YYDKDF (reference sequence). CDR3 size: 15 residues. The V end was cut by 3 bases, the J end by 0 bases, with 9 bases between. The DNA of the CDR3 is TGTGCCACCAGCAGCCACGACAGTAGCAATCAGCCCCAGCATTTT. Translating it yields CATSSHDSSNQPQHF.

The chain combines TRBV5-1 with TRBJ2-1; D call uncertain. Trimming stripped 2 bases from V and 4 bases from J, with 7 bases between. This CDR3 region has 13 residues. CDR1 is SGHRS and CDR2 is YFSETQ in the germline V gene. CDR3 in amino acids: CASSLGEYNEQFF. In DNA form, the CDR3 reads TGCGCCAGCAGCTTAGGAGAGTACAATGAGCAGTTCTTC.